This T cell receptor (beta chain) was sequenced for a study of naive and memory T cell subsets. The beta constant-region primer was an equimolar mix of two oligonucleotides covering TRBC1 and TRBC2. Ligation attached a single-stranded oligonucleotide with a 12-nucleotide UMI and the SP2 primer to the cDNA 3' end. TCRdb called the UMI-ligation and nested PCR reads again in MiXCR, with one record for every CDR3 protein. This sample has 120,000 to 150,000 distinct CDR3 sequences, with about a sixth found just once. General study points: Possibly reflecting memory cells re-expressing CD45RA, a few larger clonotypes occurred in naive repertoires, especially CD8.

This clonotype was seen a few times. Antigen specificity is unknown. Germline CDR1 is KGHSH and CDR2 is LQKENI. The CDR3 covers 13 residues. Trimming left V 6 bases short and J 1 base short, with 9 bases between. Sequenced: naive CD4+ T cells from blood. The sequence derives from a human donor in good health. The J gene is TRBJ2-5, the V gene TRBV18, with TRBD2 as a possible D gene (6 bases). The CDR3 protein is CASSEGLQETQYF. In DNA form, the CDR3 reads TGTGCCAGCTCGGAGGGACTCCAAGAGACCCAGTACTTC.